The 6 T cell receptor beta chains listed next were all sequenced from one sample in a study of cytomegalovirus exposure and HLA in healthy donors. In the PCR, 60 Vbeta and 13 Jbeta primers were used. TCRdb's table, derived via immunoSEQ multiplex PCR, lists solely in-frame clones and lacks some. The sample contains under 170,000 clones, 79% of which appear only once. The sequenced sample consisted of PBMCs. The receptors were sampled from a man in his fifties or sixties in good health and CMV-seropositive.

The chain couples TRBV10-3 to TRBJ2-2, with D unclear. V was trimmed by 3 bases and J by 4 bases, leaving 12 bases between them. Germline CDR1 and CDR2: ENHRY and SYGVKD. CDR3 length: 15 amino acids. CDR3 DNA sequence: TGTGCCATCAGTGAAGGCCTTTCGGGCACCGGGGAGCTGTTTTTT. The encoded protein is CAISEGLSGTGELFF.

The chain has TRBV19 and TRBJ1-4, with 7 bases identical to TRBD1. Per germline, CDR1 LNHDA and CDR2 SQIVND (reference sequence). After removal of 5 bases from V and 8 bases from J, the junction contained 8 bases not matched to a gene. CDR3 length: 14 residues. The CDR3 region has the DNA TGTGCCAGTAGTGCGACGACAGGGAACGAAAAACTGTTTTTT. Translation gives CASSATTGNEKLFF.

The CDR3 loop is CASSLQHREGQPQHF. CDR3 sequence (DNA): TGTGCCAGTAGCCTTCAGCACAGGGAGGGTCAGCCCCAGCATTTT. This chain uses TRBV19 with TRBJ1-5; D possibly corresponds to TRBD1 (6 bases). This CDR3 contains 15 residues. V dropped 6 bases and J dropped 6 bases, with 18 bases sitting between them. Germline lookup yields CDR1 LNHDA and CDR2 SQIVND (reference sequence).

This clone was counted once. This sequence joins TRBV30 and TRBJ2-7, with 7 bases matching TRBD2. The CDR3 spans 13 residues. The trim removed 2 bases at V and 3 bases at J, leaving 4 bases unmatched. Germline V gene sequence: CDR1 GTSNPN, CDR2 SVGIG (reference sequence). The CDR3 sequence is CAWSIREDYEQYF. In DNA, the CDR3 is TGTGCCTGGAGTATCCGGGAGGACTACGAGCAGTACTTC.

The chain uses TRBV28 and TRBJ2-3; maybe TRBD1 (6 bases). Germline assignment: CDR1 MDHEN and CDR2 SYDVKM. This CDR3 comprises 14 residues. Deletions cut 3 bases from V and 0 bases from J, with 7 bases between. The CDR3 loop is CASSFRGSTDTQYF. DNA of the CDR3: TGTGCCAGCAGTTTCAGGGGTAGCACAGATACGCAGTATTTT.

Worth noting for this clone: Other DNA variants within this sample encode the same CDR3. The chain combines TRBV5-1 with TRBJ1-5, with D hard to call. In germline, CDR1 is SGHRS, CDR2 YFSETQ. The CDR3 covers 13 residues. The ends were cut back, 0 bases at V and 5 bases at J, with 6 bases in the middle. CDR3 in DNA: TGCGCCAGCAGCTTGGTTCCGGATCAGCCCCAGCATTTT. Translated, it gives CASSLVPDQPQHF.